The 27 T cell receptor beta chains presented below share a single source sample, sequenced in a study of Graves' ophthalmopathy and Graves' hyperthyroidism. Amplification of TCR beta CDR3 regions used RNA transcripts. The authors performed first-round RT-PCR with HTBI primers and then a second-round multiplex PCR. TCRdb called the multiplex PCR reads again in MiXCR, with one record for every CDR3 protein. This table has 500,000 to 700,000 distinct CDR3 sequences, roughly 20% appearing once. Sequenced material: peripheral blood. The receptors were gathered from a woman under 30 with stable Graves' hyperthyroidism. Some clones in this sample may be carry-over from other donors' samples.

This clonotype was seen many times. The rearrangement uses TRBV6-2 or TRBV6-3 and TRBJ2-5, with 10 bases fitting TRBD1. V lost 2 bases and J lost 3; bases outside the gene matches: 18. From germline, CDR1 is MNHEY and CDR2 SVGEGT. CDR3 size: 20 residues. The CDR3 DNA reads as TGTGCCAGCAGTTACCCCCGGACAGGGGGAGGTAGCGGACAAAAAGAGACCCAGTACTTC. Its protein product is CASSYPRTGGGSGQKETQYF.

About this clonotype itself: A much larger clone lies one base from this, so it may be a read error. In this CDR3 the conserved last residue, phenylalanine or tryptophan, is missing, so a read error is likely. The V and J genes are TRBV7-2 and TRBJ1-5; 10 bases map to TRBD1. V trimming: 5 bases; J trimming: 5 bases; junction bases outside the gene matches: 6. Germline V lookup: CDR1 SGHTA, CDR2 FQGNSA. The CDR3 has 15 amino acids. The CDR3 reads CASSPEGTGDQPQHL. The CDR3 region has the DNA TGTGCCAGCAGCCCAGAAGGGACAGGGGATCAGCCCCAGCATTTG.

This clonotype was counted many times. A much larger clone lies one base from this, so it may be a read error. This chain joins TRBV7-3 and TRBJ1-1, with D possibly TRBD1 on 5 matching bases. Trimming took off 6 bases at V and 1 base at J, with 9 bases between the two ends. The CDR3 totals 13 residues. CDR1 is SGHTA and CDR2 is FQGTGA in the germline V gene. The CDR3 sequence is CASSQQENTEAFF. CDR3 nucleotide sequence: TGTGCCAGCAGTCAACAGGAGAACACTGAAGCTTTCTTT.

This chain joins TRBV27 and TRBJ2-7; D uncertain. V lost 4 bases to trimming and J lost 3 bases, with 10 bases between them. Germline values: CDR1 MNHEY, CDR2 SMNVEV (reference sequence). The CDR3 totals 13 residues. The CDR3 reads CASSSLGSYEQYF. The CDR3 DNA is TGTGCCAGCAGTTCCTTGGGAAGCTACGAGCAGTACTTC.

This clonotype has ten or more counts. CDR3 sequence reads: CASSFDRGYFYEQYF. The CDR3 DNA reads as TGTGCCAGCAGTTTCGACAGGGGGTATTTCTACGAGCAGTACTTC. This sequence joins TRBV28 and TRBJ2-7; 9 nucleotides align to TRBD1. CDR1 is MDHEN and CDR2 is SYDVKM in the germline V gene. The J segment lost 3 bases and the V segment lost 3 bases, leaving 6 bases of the junction unmatched. The CDR3 contains 15 residues.

This clonotype was seen many times. The chain has TRBV6-2 or TRBV6-3 and TRBJ2-7; D call uncertain. Germline V gene data show CDR1 as MNHEY and CDR2 as SVGEGT. V lost 3 bases to trimming and J lost 9 bases, with 15 bases between them. CDR3 length: 13 amino acids. This CDR3 is CASSYAVLDGQYF. As DNA, the CDR3 is TGTGCCAGCAGTTATGCGGTTTTGGATGGGCAGTACTTC.

The chain uses TRBV18 and TRBJ2-2, with D maybe TRBD2 (6 bases). Trimming removed 5 bases at V and 0 bases at J, with 13 bases between. This CDR3 comprises 16 residues. CDR1 and CDR2 (germline): KGHSH, LQKENI. CDR3: CASSSAGGANTGELFF. The CDR3, as DNA: TGTGCCAGCTCATCGGCCGGGGGAGCGAACACCGGGGAGCTGTTTTTT. Based on the CDR3 plus reference TRBV18 and TRBJ2-2, the full variable domain is NAGVMQNPRHLVRRRGQEARLRCSPMKGHSHVYWYRQLPEEGLKFMVYLQKENIIDESGMPKERFSAEFPKEGPSILRIQQVVRGDSAAYFCASSSAGGANTGELFFGEGSRLTVL.

The chain links TRBV28 to TRBJ2-7; D might be TRBD2 (5 bases). Trimming pared 5 bases from V and 7 bases from J, leaving 21 bases between. Germline V gene data show CDR1 as MDHEN and CDR2 as SYDVKM. The CDR3 covers 15 residues. Here the CDR3 DNA reads TGTGCCAGCAGTCCAACGGGGTGGGATAGAGGGGAGCAGTACTTC. As protein: CASSPTGWDRGEQYF.

This clonotype was counted between two and nine times. The V call is TRBV7-8, the J call TRBJ1-2; D gene ambiguous. CDR1 is SGHVS and CDR2 is FQNEAQ in the germline V gene. Deletions cut 4 bases from V and 8 bases from J, with 14 bases between. The CDR3 extends over 13 amino acids. The CDR3 protein is CASSSRDGRGYTF. The CDR3 DNA sequence: TGTGCCAGCAGCTCCCGTGACGGAAGAGGCTACACCTTC.

In this sample, this clonotype turned up many times. The rearrangement joins TRBV20-1 to TRBJ2-7, with TRBD1 as a possible D gene (5 bases). CDR1 is DFQATT, CDR2 SNEGSKA, per germline (reference sequence). The CDR3 loop spans 14 amino acids. Trimming pared 3 bases from V and 3 bases from J, leaving 15 bases between. CDR3 DNA: TGCAGTGCTAGTGGGCAGGGTGATGGCTACGAGCAGTACTTC. Its protein is CSASGQGDGYEQYF.

This clonotype has at least ten counts. The J gene is TRBJ1-5, the V gene TRBV12-3 or TRBV12-4; TRBD1 might be the D (6 bases). V lost 4 bases and J lost 7, with 11 bases in between. This CDR3 is built from 13 residues. The CDR3 nucleotides read TGTGCCAGCAGTTCTAGGGGGAAACAGCCCCAGCATTTT. This codes for CASSSRGKQPQHF.

In this sample, this clonotype turned up many times. V usage is TRBV12-3 or TRBV12-4 and J usage is TRBJ1-1, with 7 bases matching TRBD1. J lost 1 base, V lost 5 bases, and 10 bases had no gene match. The CDR3 contains 16 residues. The CDR3 DNA sequence: TGTGCCAGCAGTGAGAGAGGGACAGCCCAGAACACTGAAGCTTTCTTT. It codes for CASSERGTAQNTEAFF.

As for this clonotype: The junction does not match germline at one end; this may be a read error. The V and J genes are TRBV11-3 and TRBJ2-4; 7 nucleotides match TRBD2. The length of the CDR3 is 14 residues. In germline, CDR1 is SGHNT, CDR2 YENEEA. CDR3 sequence: CASSLGGTNDIKYF. The CDR3 bases are TGTGCCAGCAGCTTAGGAGGGACTAATGACATTAAGTACTTC. The full variable domain, with the rest looked up from reference TRBV11-3 and TRBJ2-4, is EAGVVQSPRYKIIEKKQPVAFWCNPISGHNTLYWYLQNLGQGPELLIRYENEEAVDDSQLPKDRFSAERLKGVDSTLKIQPAELGDSAVYLCASSLGGTNDIKYFGAGTRLSVL.

The sample holds a few counts of this clonotype. This sequence joins TRBV5-1 and TRBJ2-5, with 8 bases identical to TRBD2. Germline lookup yields CDR1 SGHRS and CDR2 YFSETQ. Trimming at V came to 3 bases and at J to 4 bases, leaving 11 bases not matched to a gene. The CDR3 spans 16 residues. This CDR3 reads CASSWTLAGMGETQYF. The DNA for the CDR3 is TGCGCCAGCAGCTGGACTTTAGCGGGGATGGGAGAGACCCAGTACTTC.

This clonotype was detected only once. The chain is built from TRBV19 and TRBJ1-2, with TRBD1 as a possible D gene (5 bases). Trimming pared 7 bases from V and 6 bases from J, leaving 12 bases between. Germline V lookup: CDR1 LNHDA, CDR2 SQIVND (reference sequence). The CDR3 has 12 residues. DNA for the CDR3: TGTGCCAGTACCACATGGGGGGATGGCTACACCTTC. Amino acid sequence: CASTTWGDGYTF.

There are a few counts of this clonotype. V is TRBV14 and J is TRBJ2-2; 13 bases align to TRBD2. J lost 0 bases, V lost 3 bases, and 4 bases had no gene match. CDR1 and CDR2 (germline): SGHDN, FVKESK. The CDR3 is made up of 18 amino acids. In nucleotides, the CDR3 is TGTGCCAGCAGCCACTCCGGGACTAGCGGGACGAACACCGGGGAGCTGTTTTTT. Protein sequence: CASSHSGTSGTNTGELFF.

This clonotype was counted a few times. The chain links TRBV10-3 to TRBJ1-5; TRBD1 matches 7 bases. There are 15 residues in the CDR3. Looked up from germline, CDR1 is ENHRY and CDR2 is SYGVKD. The junction had 15 bases not matched to a gene; V was cut back by 11 bases and J by 5 bases. CDR3 DNA: TGTGCCGCCTGCGAGTCCTTCAGGGGGTATCAGCCCCAGCATTTT. Its translation: CAACESFRGYQPQHF.

V and J are TRBV12-3 or TRBV12-4 and TRBJ1-1; a weak D match, TRBD1 (5 bases). This CDR3 contains 14 residues. Between the trimmed V and J ends, which lost 4 bases and 7 bases, there was a span of 16 bases. The CDR3 spells CASSSGTTRVEAFF. As DNA, the CDR3 is TGTGCCAGCAGTTCCGGGACGACTAGGGTTGAAGCTTTCTTT.

There are many counts of this clonotype. CDR3 sequence reads: CAWSGTALNQPQHF. The CDR3 coding sequence is TGTGCCTGGAGTGGGACAGCCCTCAATCAGCCCCAGCATTTT. The rearrangement links TRBV30 to TRBJ1-5; weak D call: TRBD1 (6 bases). Trimming took 1 base from V and 3 from J, leaving 10 bases between them. Germline V CDR1 and CDR2: GTSNPN, SVGIG (reference sequence). The CDR3 is made up of 14 amino acids.

A remark on this clonotype: A much larger clone differs from this one at a single base, so this may be a read error. The chain joins TRBV14 to TRBJ1-2, with 8 nucleotides matching TRBD1. This CDR3 contains 14 residues. V lost 6 bases and J lost 0; bases outside the gene matches: 3. Per the germline V gene, CDR1 is SGHDN and CDR2 is FVKESK. The CDR3 loop reads CASRRTGSNYGYTF. The CDR3 nucleotides are TGTGCCAGCAGACGGACAGGGTCTAACTATGGCTACACCTTC.

The table lists this clonotype with a few counts. One end of the junction does not line up with germline, which may come from a read error. The chain links TRBV10-1 to TRBJ2-5, with 7 bases aligning to TRBD1. The CDR3 totals 14 residues. Per the germline V gene, CDR1 is WNHNN and CDR2 is SYGVQD (reference sequence). This CDR3 reads CASNDYRGQETKYF. CDR3 nucleotides: TGCGCCAGCAACGACTACAGGGGCCAAGAGACCAAGTACTTC.

This clonotype was detected many times. The V and J genes are TRBV2 and TRBJ1-5; a possible D gene is TRBD1 (6 bases). Germline V lookup: CDR1 SNHLY, CDR2 FYNNEI. V was shortened by 4 bases and J by 0 bases, with 10 bases between the two germline ends. The CDR3 covers 15 residues. The CDR3 DNA reads as TGTGCCAGCAGTGGAGACAGGAGTAGCAATCAGCCCCAGCATTTT. Translating it yields CASSGDRSSNQPQHF.

This clonotype came up many times. The V gene is TRBV7-9, the J gene TRBJ1-1, with D perhaps matching TRBD1 (5 bases). The V and J ends lost 8 bases and 6 bases respectively, with 19 bases between them. Germline CDR1 reads SEHNR; CDR2 reads FQNEAQ (reference sequence). There are 14 residues in the CDR3. The CDR3: CASGIEADTPEAFF. The CDR3 bases are TGTGCCAGCGGCATCGAGGCGGACACTCCTGAAGCTTTCTTT.

This clonotype came up many times. The chain is built from TRBV12-3 or TRBV12-4 and TRBJ2-7; no firm D call. The V gene lost 6 bases and the J gene lost 11 bases, with 20 bases spanning the gap. This CDR3 has 13 residues. The CDR3 DNA sequence: TGTGCCAGCAGATGGCGGACCACGAAAAGAAAGTACTTC. As protein: CASRWRTTKRKYF.

This clonotype was picked up many times. The V gene is TRBV30, the J gene TRBJ1-1, with D perhaps TRBD1 (5 bases). The V and J ends lost 4 bases and 4 bases respectively, with 13 bases between them. CDR1 and CDR2 from the germline V gene are GTSNPN and SVGIG (reference sequence). The CDR3 length is 13 residues. In nucleotides, the CDR3 is TGTGCCTGGACCGACAGAAGATTCACTGAAGCTTTCTTT. Amino acid sequence: CAWTDRRFTEAFF.

This clonotype was detected many times. The chain employs TRBV7-8 and TRBJ2-7; 7 bases map to TRBD2. The germline V gene has CDR1 SGHVS and CDR2 FQNEAQ. V gave up 1 base and J gave up 0 bases; unmatched junction bases: 6. The CDR3 runs 16 residues. The CDR3 loop is CASSLVIGEGSYEQYF. Written as DNA, the CDR3 is TGTGCCAGCAGCTTAGTGATCGGGGAGGGCTCCTACGAGCAGTACTTC.

A few counts support this clonotype. The genes are TRBV28 and TRBJ2-2; 8 positions match TRBD2. Germline lookup yields CDR1 MDHEN and CDR2 SYDVKM. This CDR3 contains 18 residues. After removal of 4 bases from V and 5 bases from J, the junction contained 15 bases not matched to a gene. The CDR3 DNA is TGTGCCAGCAGTTCTACATCAAAAGCGGGAGTCTGGACCGGGGAGCTGTTTTTT. Amino acid sequence: CASSSTSKAGVWTGELFF. Based on the CDR3 plus reference TRBV28 and TRBJ2-2, the full variable domain is DVKVTQSSRYLVKRTGEKVFLECVQDMDHENMFWYRQDPGLGLRLIYFSYDVKMKEKGDIPEGYSVSREKKERFSLILESASTNQTSMYLCASSSTSKAGVWTGELFFGEGSRLTVL.